Listed here is a single T cell receptor beta chain. With 2 bases clipped from V and 0 bases from J, the junction kept 7 bases outside the gene matches. Germline V gene lookup returns CDR1 KGHSH and CDR2 LQKENI. This CDR3 has 17 residues. These data are taken from a study of T cell changes during pregnancy in multiple sclerosis. Repertoires were generated with immunoSEQ multiplex PCR, while TCRdb's copy carries only in-frame clones and drops some. The sample comprises about 75,000 clones, around 90% of which are singletons, and more than 0.4% rests with the top ten. Specimen: CD4+ T cells from peripheral blood mononuclear cells, collected before pregnancy. The clonotype was recovered from a female donor with multiple sclerosis, enrolled in a pregnancy study. V and J are TRBV18 and TRBJ2-3; TRBD1 agrees at 8 bases. CDR3 region: CASSPLMGTGSTDTQYF. The DNA for the CDR3 is TGTGCCAGCTCACCATTGATGGGGACAGGCAGCACAGATACGCAGTATTTT. Together with reference TRBV18 and TRBJ2-3, the CDR3 gives the full variable domain: NAGVMQNPRHLVRRRGQEARLRCSPMKGHSHVYWYRQLPEEGLKFMVYLQKENIIDESGMPKERFSAEFPKEGPSILRIQQVVRGDSAAYFCASSPLMGTGSTDTQYFGPGTRLTVL.